These 8 T cell receptor beta chains share one sample of origin, sequenced in a study of cytomegalovirus exposure and HLA in healthy donors. Data came from immunoSEQ multiplex PCR; TCRdb stores just in-frame clones and leaves some out. The repertoire holds over 200,000 clones, with over 75% as singletons. The sequencing sample was made of PBMCs. The source is a woman under 30 in good health and CMV-seropositive.

This clone has only a few counts. The chain employs TRBV7-8 and TRBJ1-3; D gene uncertain. The CDR3 runs 15 residues. Germline values: CDR1 SGHVS, CDR2 FQNEAQ. V was shortened by 4 bases and J by 4 bases, with 14 bases between the two germline ends. CDR3 loop: CASSSDSNPGNTIYF. The CDR3, as DNA: TGTGCCAGCAGCTCTGACTCAAACCCCGGAAACACCATATATTTT.

A word on this clone: The junction does not match germline at one end; this may be a read error. The chain has TRBV9 and TRBJ1-2; D uncertain. This CDR3 comprises 13 residues. CDR1 is SGDLS and CDR2 is YYNGEE in the germline V gene. CDR3 sequence reads: CASSVETLYRYTF. The CDR3 DNA follows: TGTGCCAGCAGCGTAGAAACCCTCTATCGCTACACCTTC.

The genes are TRBV10-3 and TRBJ2-7, with 8 bases aligning to TRBD2. Trimming cost V 2 bases and J 4 bases; bases outside gene matches: 4. This CDR3 comprises 14 residues. Germline CDR1 is ENHRY and CDR2 is SYGVKD. CDR3 in DNA: TGTGCCATCAGTGAGAGCGGGAGTGGATACGAGCAGTACTTC. Protein: CAISESGSGYEQYF.

The rearrangement uses TRBV29-1 and TRBJ2-3; 7 positions match TRBD2. Trimming removed 5 bases from V and 3 bases from J; junction bases left unmatched: 5. Germline assignment: CDR1 SQVTM and CDR2 ANQGSEA. This CDR3 comprises 13 residues. The CDR3 protein is CSVWGGQTDTQYF. The CDR3 bases are TGCAGCGTTTGGGGGGGTCAAACAGATACGCAGTATTTT.

The chain employs TRBV6-5 and TRBJ1-2; 8 bases agree with TRBD1. Trimming took 5 bases from V and 6 from J; bases not matched to a gene: 11. The length of the CDR3 is 15 residues. Germline V gene data show CDR1 as MNHEY and CDR2 as SVGAGI. The CDR3 reads CASSRQGAPGDGYTF. The CDR3 DNA is TGTGCCAGCAGTCGTCAGGGGGCTCCGGGCGATGGCTACACCTTC.

V is TRBV28 and J is TRBJ1-5; no clear D. CDR1 and CDR2 from the germline V gene are MDHEN and SYDVKM. V was clipped by 6 bases and J by 8 bases, with 20 bases between them. The CDR3 is made up of 15 amino acids. The CDR3 here is CASRKTLAGSEPQHF. The CDR3 DNA sequence: TGTGCCAGCAGAAAAACCCTGGCGGGGTCGGAGCCCCAGCATTTT.

This chain links TRBV25-1 with TRBJ1-1; D unresolved. The ends were cut back, 1 base at V and 1 base at J, with 7 bases in the middle. This CDR3 has 14 amino acids. From germline, CDR1 is MGHDK and CDR2 SYGVNS. CDR3 sequence: CASSEWEENTEAFF. The DNA for the CDR3 is TGTGCCAGCAGTGAATGGGAGGAGAACACTGAAGCTTTCTTT. Supplemented by reference TRBV25-1 and TRBJ1-1, the full variable domain reads EADIYQTPRYLVIGTGKKITLECSQTMGHDKMYWYQQDPGMELHLIHYSYGVNSTEKGDLSSESTVSRIRTEHFPLTLESARPSHTSQYLCASSEWEENTEAFFGQGTRLTVV.

V gene TRBV5-1 combines with J gene TRBJ1-5; no clear D. This CDR3 has 13 residues. The V end was cut by 0 bases, the J end by 7 bases, with 8 bases between. CDR1 is SGHRS and CDR2 is YFSETQ in the germline V gene. The CDR3 bases are TGCGCCAGCAGCTTGGCCCCCCTGCAGCCCCAGCATTTT. Translated: CASSLAPLQPQHF.